The 22 T cell receptor beta chains presented below share a single source sample, sequenced in a study of CD8+ T cells in alopecia areata (dated by TCRdb to the late 2010s). CD4+ cells from about 5 biomarker-study patients were further sorted into CD25+CD127- cells. Preparation of the library involved the immunoSEQ multiplex PCR assay. RNA was extracted from all samples and reverse transcribed into cDNA as template for TCR sequencing. TCRdb re-hosts the immuneACCESS table, in-frame sequences only. Its copies lack some clones; in the studies checked, an unresolved V gene accounts for under half of them, and the cause for the rest is not known. This sample comprises more than 12,000 clones, 45% to 60% of them detected only once. The biggest ten clones account for over 3% of the sample. The sequenced sample was CD4+ Tregs sorted from blood. The source of these receptors is a human donor with alopecia areata.

This chain links TRBV29-1 with TRBJ2-1; D gene uncertain. CDR1 is SQVTM and CDR2 is ANQGSEA in the germline V gene. The CDR3 consists of 11 residues. Trimming cost V 4 bases and J 4 bases, with 5 bases left between them. In DNA form, the CDR3 reads TGCAGCGTTGGCACGTACAATGAGCAGTTCTTC. Its translation is CSVGTYNEQFF.

This sequence joins TRBV7-8 and TRBJ1-1; D perhaps matches TRBD1 (5 bases). The germline V and J ends were trimmed by 1 base and 1 base, with 13 bases remaining between them. CDR3 length equals 16 residues. Germline V gene lookup returns CDR1 SGHVS and CDR2 FQNEAQ. CDR3 residues: CASSLGPRQTNTEAFF. The CDR3 region has the DNA TGTGCCAGCAGCTTAGGCCCTAGACAGACGAACACTGAAGCTTTCTTT.

This clone is categorized as large. The gene calls are TRBV28 and TRBJ2-7, with 7 bases fitting TRBD2. Trimming took 1 base from V and 1 from J; bases not matched to a gene: 7. This CDR3 has 16 residues. Per germline, CDR1 MDHEN and CDR2 SYDVKM. CDR3 coding DNA: TGTGCCAGCAGTTTATCATTAGGGAGGGGATCCTACGAGCAGTACTTC. Protein sequence: CASSLSLGRGSYEQYF.

V gene TRBV4-1 combines with J gene TRBJ2-1; either TRBD1 or TRBD2 may fit D (5 bases each). The CDR3 length is 17 residues. Looked up from germline, CDR1 is MGHRA and CDR2 is YSYEKL. Trimming pared 2 bases from V and 7 bases from J, leaving 21 bases between. The CDR3 DNA reads TGCGCCAGCAGCCAATATTCAAGGGTACTAGAGGGGAATGAGCAGTTCTTC. Translation: CASSQYSRVLEGNEQFF.

V is TRBV27 and J is TRBJ2-3; TRBD2 matches 8 bases. With 8 bases clipped from V and 5 bases from J, the junction kept 9 bases outside the gene matches. This CDR3 region has 14 residues. CDR1 is MNHEY and CDR2 is SMNVEV in the germline V gene (reference sequence). CDR3: CASRYRLARDTQYF. The CDR3 DNA reads as TGTGCCAGCCGGTACCGACTAGCGAGAGATACGCAGTATTTT.

The rearrangement uses TRBV28 and TRBJ2-3; D is uncertain. The CDR3 totals 14 residues. Trimming removed 3 bases at V and 6 bases at J, with 13 bases between. CDR1 and CDR2 from the germline V gene are MDHEN and SYDVKM. The CDR3 DNA reads as TGTGCCAGCAGTTTCGGCCGCCCATTTGATACGCAGTATTTT. Its protein product is CASSFGRPFDTQYF. Variable domain in full (rest from reference TRBV28 and TRBJ2-3): DVKVTQSSRYLVKRTGEKVFLECVQDMDHENMFWYRQDPGLGLRLIYFSYDVKMKEKGDIPEGYSVSREKKERFSLILESASTNQTSMYLCASSFGRPFDTQYFGPGTRLTVL.

The chain employs TRBV7-3 and TRBJ1-1; no clear D. Trimming left V 5 bases short and J 3 bases short, with 10 bases between. In germline, CDR1 is SGHTA, CDR2 FQGTGA. This CDR3 contains 13 residues. DNA for the CDR3: TGTGCCAGCAGCCATACAAGGGACACTGAAGCTTTCTTT. Protein sequence: CASSHTRDTEAFF.

V and J are TRBV6-5 and TRBJ1-6; D is unresolved. V was pared by 8 bases and J by 3 bases, with 14 bases between. Germline V gene lookup returns CDR1 MNHEY and CDR2 SVGAGI. The CDR3 extends over 15 amino acids. This chain's CDR3 is CASRLQTNYNSPLHF. The CDR3 DNA follows: TGTGCCAGCCGACTGCAGACAAACTATAATTCACCCCTCCACTTT.

The chain joins TRBV28 to TRBJ1-5, with D unclear. V dropped 1 base and J dropped 7 bases, with 11 bases sitting between them. CDR1 and CDR2 (germline): MDHEN, SYDVKM. This CDR3 comprises 14 residues. The chain's CDR3 is CASSLSQTGQPQHF. In DNA, the CDR3 is TGTGCCAGCAGTTTATCGCAAACTGGCCAGCCCCAGCATTTT.

Only a few counts were recorded for this clone. The rearrangement links TRBV2 to TRBJ2-5; perhaps TRBD1 as D (5 bases). In germline, CDR1 is SNHLY, CDR2 FYNNEI. Trimming left V 8 bases short and J 5 bases short, with 12 bases between. There are 12 residues in the CDR3. As DNA, the CDR3 is TGTGCCAGCGAGGCAGGGTTCGAGACCCAGTACTTC. This gives the protein CASEAGFETQYF.

The chain recombines TRBV18 with TRBJ2-7; D might be TRBD2 (6 bases). The CDR3 extends over 15 amino acids. The V gene lost 4 bases and the J gene lost 4 bases, with 17 bases spanning the gap. In germline, CDR1 is KGHSH, CDR2 LQKENI. CDR3 nucleotides: TGTGCCAGCTCACGTGGGACTTTAAGTGATTACGAGCAGTACTTC. Its translation: CASSRGTLSDYEQYF.

V usage is TRBV21-1 and J usage is TRBJ2-7; TRBD2, as called in the table, went unchecked against the DNA. TRBV21-1 constitutes a pseudogene. The CDR3 has 17 residues. The CDR3 sequence is CASTSKRTSGISYEQYF. CDR3 nucleotides: TGTGCCAGCACCAGTAAGCGGACTAGCGGGATCTCCTACGAGCAGTACTTC.

The gene calls are TRBV7-3 and TRBJ2-1; 11 bases line up with TRBD2. J lost 4 bases, V lost 2 bases, and 4 bases had no gene match. The CDR3 loop spans 16 amino acids. Germline V gene lookup returns CDR1 SGHTA and CDR2 FQGTGA. CDR3 sequence: CASSLVGTSGYNEQFF. The DNA of the CDR3 is TGTGCCAGCAGCTTAGTCGGGACTAGCGGTTACAATGAGCAGTTCTTC. Based on the CDR3 plus reference TRBV7-3 and TRBJ2-1, the full variable domain is GAGVSQTPSNKVTEKGKYVELRCDPISGHTALYWYRQSLGQGPEFLIYFQGTGAADDSGLPNDRFFAVRPEGSVSTLKIQRTERGDSAVYLCASSLVGTSGYNEQFFGPGTRLTVL.

This clone was picked up a small number of times. This chain uses TRBV6-5 with TRBJ1-1, with D perhaps TRBD1 (6 bases). The CDR3 is 13 residues long. V lost 0 bases and J 10 bases, leaving 12 bases between the germline ends. The germline V gene encodes CDR1 MNHEY and CDR2 SVGAGI. CDR3 DNA sequence: TGTGCCAGCAGTTACTCAGGGCAGGGGAGAGCTTTCTTT. Translated: CASSYSGQGRAFF.

The genes are TRBV5-6 and TRBJ1-1, with D tentatively TRBD1 (5 bases). V was cut by 2 bases and J by 5 bases, with 7 bases left in between. The CDR3 spans 12 residues. CDR1 is SGHDT and CDR2 is YYEEEE in the germline V gene. The CDR3 loop is CASSFGGTEAFF. CDR3 DNA sequence: TGTGCCAGCAGCTTCGGGGGGACTGAAGCTTTCTTT. The full variable domain, completed using reference TRBV5-6 and TRBJ1-1, is DAGVTQSPTHLIKTRGQQVTLRCSPKSGHDTVSWYQQALGQGPQFIFQYYEEEERQRGNFPDRFSGHQFPNYSSELNVNALLLGDSALYLCASSFGGTEAFFGQGTRLTVV.

This chain links TRBV7-8 with TRBJ2-7; D uncertain. V lost 4 bases and J 1 base, leaving 20 bases between the germline ends. Germline-derived CDR1 and CDR2 are SGHVS and FQNEAQ. The CDR3 runs 17 residues. The CDR3 bases are TGTGCCAGCAGCTCTTTATTAATCCTAGAGAATTCCTACGAGCAGTACTTC. It encodes CASSSLLILENSYEQYF. The full variable domain, completed using reference TRBV7-8 and TRBJ2-7, is GAGVSQSPRYKVAKRGQDVALRCDPISGHVSLFWYQQALGQGPEFLTYFQNEAQLDKSGLPSDRFFAERPEGSVSTLKIQRTQQEDSAVYLCASSSLLILENSYEQYFGPGTRLTVT.

The chain is built from TRBV5-1 and TRBJ2-5; D unclear. This CDR3 is 13 amino acids long. Trimming removed 0 bases from V and 0 bases from J, with 3 bases in between. The V gene's germline CDR1 is SGHRS and CDR2 YFSETQ. CDR3 region: CASSLVYQETQYF. Here the CDR3 DNA reads TGCGCCAGCAGCTTGGTTTACCAAGAGACCCAGTACTTC.

This rearrangement joins TRBV7-8 to TRBJ1-2; 7 bases agree with TRBD1. Unmatched junction bases numbered 3, after V lost 6 bases and J lost 5 bases. The CDR3 runs 12 residues. Germline V CDR1 and CDR2: SGHVS, FQNEAQ. The CDR3 is CASSRQGYGYTF. The DNA for the CDR3 is TGTGCCAGCAGTAGACAGGGTTATGGCTACACCTTC.

V gene TRBV5-5 combines with J gene TRBJ2-1, with D unresolved. The CDR3 sequence is 16 residues long. Germline lookup yields CDR1 SGHKS and CDR2 YYEKEE (reference sequence). The germline V and J ends were trimmed by 0 bases and 0 bases, with 10 bases remaining between them. In nucleotides, the CDR3 is TGTGCCAGCAGCTTGGAGGGCGGTAGCTCCTACAATGAGCAGTTCTTC. As protein: CASSLEGGSSYNEQFF.

The V gene is TRBV5-1, the J gene TRBJ1-3; unclear D gene. Trimming left V 0 bases short and J 0 bases short, with 13 bases between. Germline values: CDR1 SGHRS, CDR2 YFSETQ. CDR3 size: 17 residues. CDR3 residues: CASSLEPISISGNTIYF. The CDR3 region has the DNA TGCGCCAGCAGCTTGGAGCCGATCAGCATCTCTGGAAACACCATATATTTT.

This clone was observed a single time. This chain joins TRBV5-1 and TRBJ2-1, with D hard to call. The CDR3 loop spans 16 amino acids. The V and J ends lost 4 bases and 3 bases respectively, with 17 bases between them. Germline assignment: CDR1 SGHRS and CDR2 YFSETQ. CDR3 DNA sequence: TGCGCCAGCAGCGATACTCATACCGGGTACTACAATGAGCAGTTCTTC. It specifies CASSDTHTGYYNEQFF.

This clone was seen just once. V gene TRBV2 combines with J gene TRBJ2-3, with 9 bases that match TRBD1. This CDR3 is built from 14 residues. Trimming removed 8 bases from V and 3 bases from J; junction bases left unmatched: 6. Germline CDR1 is SNHLY and CDR2 is FYNNEI. The CDR3 loop is CASLTGGSTDTQYF. DNA of the CDR3: TGTGCCAGCCTTACAGGGGGCTCGACAGATACGCAGTATTTT.